The rows below give T cell receptor beta chains drawn from one sample of a study of T cells in Graves' hyperthyroidism and ophthalmopathy. TCRdb reprocessed the multiplex PCR reads via MiXCR and lists one record per CDR3 protein. The repertoire holds about 500,000 distinct CDR3 sequences, with around 50% as singletons. Input material: peripheral blood or thyroid tissue (not recorded which). These receptors all stem from an adult woman with Graves' disease, either hyperthyroidism or ophthalmopathy (not recorded which). Each CDR3 is given with its conserved first and last residue. A D gene is named only where the DNA matches it firmly.

D gene: .; J gene: TRBJ2-7; V gene: TRBV7-9; CDR3 protein: CASSLVVSGSKQYF
D gene: .; J gene: TRBJ2-5; V gene: TRBV9; CDR3 protein: CASSAWGAGETQYF
D gene: TRBD2; J gene: TRBJ2-5; V gene: TRBV9; CDR3 protein: CASSYGLAGAGGTQYF
D gene: .; J gene: TRBJ2-7; V gene: TRBV7-6; CDR3 protein: CASSPSRQAATYEQYF
D gene: TRBD1; J gene: TRBJ1-1; V gene: TRBV15; CDR3 protein: CATSRDPGQQAFF
D gene: .; J gene: TRBJ2-7; V gene: TRBV7-9; CDR3 protein: CASSLRSGTGNSYEQYF
D gene: .; J gene: TRBJ2-7; V gene: TRBV27; CDR3 protein: CASSLRGEQYF
D gene: .; J gene: TRBJ1-2; V gene: TRBV20-1; CDR3 protein: CSALRRDTSGDDGYTF
D gene: TRBD1; J gene: TRBJ1-6; V gene: TRBV20-1; CDR3 protein: CSARAPDRENSSPLHF
D gene: .; J gene: TRBJ2-2; V gene: TRBV5-1; CDR3 protein: CASSLASDAGELFF
D gene: .; J gene: TRBJ1-1; V gene: TRBV15; CDR3 protein: CATSKTRTEAFF
D gene: .; J gene: TRBJ2-7; V gene: TRBV29-1; CDR3 protein: CSVELGYEQYF
D gene: .; J gene: TRBJ1-1; V gene: TRBV30; CDR3 protein: CAWSLNRDTEAFF
D gene: TRBD2; J gene: TRBJ2-6; V gene: TRBV20-1; CDR3 protein: CSAGSSGRANTGANVLTF
D gene: .; J gene: TRBJ1-5; V gene: TRBV4-1; CDR3 protein: CASSQVTSGEPQHF
D gene: TRBD1; J gene: TRBJ1-4; V gene: TRBV7-9; CDR3 protein: CASRKQGATNEKLFF